The clone carrying this TCR beta chain was detected only once. This CDR3 region has 14 residues. V shed 2 bases and J shed 1 base, with 5 bases lying between them. CDR1 and CDR2 (germline): SGHDN, FVKESK. This entry belongs to a study of cytomegalovirus exposure and HLA in healthy donors. PCR involved 60 Vbeta and 13 Jbeta primers. The repertoire was sequenced with immunoSEQ multiplex PCR; TCRdb's copy has only in-frame clones and lacks some. The table lists roughly 190,000 clones, 81% of them singletons, with about 1.8% in the top ten. The genes are TRBV14 and TRBJ2-2; D not resolved. The source is a young man in good health and CMV-seronegative. The material sequenced was PBMCs. The CDR3 here is CASSQIRNTGELFF. Written as DNA, the CDR3 is TGTGCCAGCAGCCAAATTCGGAACACCGGGGAGCTGTTTTTT.